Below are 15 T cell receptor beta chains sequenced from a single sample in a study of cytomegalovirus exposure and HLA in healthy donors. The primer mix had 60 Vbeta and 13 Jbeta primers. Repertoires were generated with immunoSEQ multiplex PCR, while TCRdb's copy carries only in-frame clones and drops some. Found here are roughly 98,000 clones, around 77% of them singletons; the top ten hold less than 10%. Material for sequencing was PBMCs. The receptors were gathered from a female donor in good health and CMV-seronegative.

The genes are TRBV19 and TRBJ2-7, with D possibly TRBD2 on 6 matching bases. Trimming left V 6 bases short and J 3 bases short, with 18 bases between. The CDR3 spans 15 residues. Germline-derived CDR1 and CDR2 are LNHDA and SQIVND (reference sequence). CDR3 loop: CASSPRREPYYEQYF. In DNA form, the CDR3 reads TGTGCCAGTAGCCCGAGGAGGGAACCCTACTACGAGCAGTACTTC.

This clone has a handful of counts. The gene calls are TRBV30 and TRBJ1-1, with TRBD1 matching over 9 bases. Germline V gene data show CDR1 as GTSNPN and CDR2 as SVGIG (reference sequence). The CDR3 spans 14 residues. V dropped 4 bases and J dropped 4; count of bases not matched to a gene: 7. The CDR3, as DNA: TGTGCCTGGACCCAACAGGGGGCGAGCACTGAAGCTTTCTTT. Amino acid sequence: CAWTQQGASTEAFF.

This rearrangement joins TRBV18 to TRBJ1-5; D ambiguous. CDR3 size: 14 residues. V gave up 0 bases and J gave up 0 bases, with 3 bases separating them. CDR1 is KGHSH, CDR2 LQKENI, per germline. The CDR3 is CASSPPYSNQPQHF. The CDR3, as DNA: TGTGCCAGCTCACCACCGTATAGCAATCAGCCCCAGCATTTT.

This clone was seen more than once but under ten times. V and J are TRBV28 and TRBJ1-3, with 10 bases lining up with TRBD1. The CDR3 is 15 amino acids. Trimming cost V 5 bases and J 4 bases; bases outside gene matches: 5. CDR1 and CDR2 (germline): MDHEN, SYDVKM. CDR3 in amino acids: CASSIDRGLGNTIYF. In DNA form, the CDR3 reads TGTGCCAGCAGTATTGACAGGGGGCTGGGAAACACCATATATTTT. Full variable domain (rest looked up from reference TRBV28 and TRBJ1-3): DVKVTQSSRYLVKRTGEKVFLECVQDMDHENMFWYRQDPGLGLRLIYFSYDVKMKEKGDIPEGYSVSREKKERFSLILESASTNQTSMYLCASSIDRGLGNTIYFGEGSWLTVV.

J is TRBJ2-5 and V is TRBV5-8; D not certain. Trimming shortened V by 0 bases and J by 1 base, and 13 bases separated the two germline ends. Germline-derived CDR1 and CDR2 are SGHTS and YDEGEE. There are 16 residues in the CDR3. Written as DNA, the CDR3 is TGTGCCAGCAGCTTGGGCGTTTTGTCAGGCCAAGAGACCCAGTACTTC. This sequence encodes CASSLGVLSGQETQYF.

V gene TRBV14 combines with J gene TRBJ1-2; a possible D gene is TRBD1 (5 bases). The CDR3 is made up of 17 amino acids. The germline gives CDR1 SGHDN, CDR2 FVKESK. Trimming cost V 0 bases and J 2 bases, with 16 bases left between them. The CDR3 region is CASSQEDRGIRNYGYTF. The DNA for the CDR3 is TGTGCCAGCAGCCAAGAGGATAGGGGCATTCGAAACTATGGCTACACCTTC.

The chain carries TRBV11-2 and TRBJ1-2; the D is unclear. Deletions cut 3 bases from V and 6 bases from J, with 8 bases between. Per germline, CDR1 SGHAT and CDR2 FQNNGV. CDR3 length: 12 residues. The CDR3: CASSFYGDGYTF. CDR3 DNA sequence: TGTGCCAGCAGCTTCTACGGGGATGGCTACACCTTC.

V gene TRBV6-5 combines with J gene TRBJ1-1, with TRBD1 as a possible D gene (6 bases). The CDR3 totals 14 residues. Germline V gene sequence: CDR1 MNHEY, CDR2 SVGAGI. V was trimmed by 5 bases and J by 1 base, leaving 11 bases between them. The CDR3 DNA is TGTGCCAGCAGTGATGGACAGAAGAACACTGAAGCTTTCTTT. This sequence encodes CASSDGQKNTEAFF.

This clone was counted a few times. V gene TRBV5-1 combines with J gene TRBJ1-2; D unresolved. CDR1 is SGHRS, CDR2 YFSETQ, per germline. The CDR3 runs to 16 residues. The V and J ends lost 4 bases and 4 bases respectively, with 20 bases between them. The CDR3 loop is CASSREGYASGYGYTF. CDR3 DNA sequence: TGCGCCAGCAGCCGTGAAGGTTATGCATCGGGCTATGGCTACACCTTC. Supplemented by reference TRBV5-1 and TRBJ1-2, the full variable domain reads KAGVTQTPRYLIKTRGQQVTLSCSPISGHRSVSWYQQTPGQGLQFLFEYFSETQRNKGNFPGRFSGRQFSNSRSEMNVSTLELGDSALYLCASSREGYASGYGYTFGSGTRLTVV.

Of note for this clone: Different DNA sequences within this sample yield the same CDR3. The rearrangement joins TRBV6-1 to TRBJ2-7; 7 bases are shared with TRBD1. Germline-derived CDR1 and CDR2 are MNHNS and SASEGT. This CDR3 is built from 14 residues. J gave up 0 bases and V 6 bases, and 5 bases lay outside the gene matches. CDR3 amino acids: CASRDRDSSYEQYF. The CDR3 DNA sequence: TGTGCCAGCAGGGATCGGGACAGCTCCTACGAGCAGTACTTC.

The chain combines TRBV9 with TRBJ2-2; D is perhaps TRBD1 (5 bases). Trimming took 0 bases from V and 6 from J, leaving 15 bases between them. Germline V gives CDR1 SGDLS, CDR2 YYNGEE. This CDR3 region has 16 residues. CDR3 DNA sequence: TGTGCCAGCAGCGTAGATTGGGCAGGGATGGCCGGGGAGCTGTTTTTT. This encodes CASSVDWAGMAGELFF.

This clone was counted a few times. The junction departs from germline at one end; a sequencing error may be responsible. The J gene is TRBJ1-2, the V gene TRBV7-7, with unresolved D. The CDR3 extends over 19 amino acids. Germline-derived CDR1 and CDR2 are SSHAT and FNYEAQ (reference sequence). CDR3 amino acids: CASSLVLERKMDPNYGYTF. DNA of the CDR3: TGTGCTAGCAGCTTAGTGCTTGAGAGGAAGATGGATCCTAACTATGGCTACACCTTC.

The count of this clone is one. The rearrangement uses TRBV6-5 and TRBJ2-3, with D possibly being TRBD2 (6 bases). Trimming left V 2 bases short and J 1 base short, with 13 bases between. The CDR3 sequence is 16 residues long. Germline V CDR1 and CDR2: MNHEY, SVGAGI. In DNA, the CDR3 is TGTGCCAGCAGTTACGGCGGCGGGGTCCGCACAGATACGCAGTATTTT. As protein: CASSYGGGVRTDTQYF.

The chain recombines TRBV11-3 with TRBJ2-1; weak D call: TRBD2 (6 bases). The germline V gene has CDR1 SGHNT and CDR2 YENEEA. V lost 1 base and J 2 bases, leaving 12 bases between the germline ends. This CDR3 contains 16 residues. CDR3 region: CASSLALANTYNEQFF. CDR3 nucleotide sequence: TGTGCCAGCAGCTTAGCCCTAGCGAACACCTACAATGAGCAGTTCTTC. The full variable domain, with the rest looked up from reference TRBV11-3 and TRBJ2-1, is EAGVVQSPRYKIIEKKQPVAFWCNPISGHNTLYWYLQNLGQGPELLIRYENEEAVDDSQLPKDRFSAERLKGVDSTLKIQPAELGDSAVYLCASSLALANTYNEQFFGPGTRLTVL.

The CDR3 DNA reads as TGCGCCAGCAGCCAAGAAGGAGGGGACAGGGGGCGGACTGAAGCTTTCTTT. Its translation is CASSQEGGDRGRTEAFF. This chain joins TRBV4-1 and TRBJ1-1; 12 nucleotides align to TRBD1. The germline gives CDR1 MGHRA, CDR2 YSYEKL. Trimming took 0 bases from V and 5 from J; bases not matched to a gene: 7. The CDR3 runs to 17 residues.